The source of this TCR beta chain is a study of Tregs in tolerant kidney transplant recipients. General study findings and limits: Biological reproducibility was not directly addressed in this study. Tolerant patients' donor-specific Tregs expanded beyond overall Tregs, suggesting antigen-driven growth.

Unstimulated Tregs (CD4+CD25+CD127-) and CD4+CD25- non-Tregs were sorted from PBMCs. This clone was picked up one time. Its cognate antigen is unknown. Germline V gene lookup returns CDR1 GTSNPN and CDR2 SVGIG (reference sequence). The CDR3 has 14 amino acids. V lost 2 bases, J lost 4 bases, and 9 bases lay in between. Data came from immunoSEQ multiplex PCR; TCRdb stores just in-frame clones and leaves some out. The table has around 70,000 clones, approximately 92% seen once. The chain has TRBV30 and TRBJ2-6; D gene uncertain. The clonotype originates from a human donor who received a combined kidney and bone marrow transplant. The source material was CD8+ T cells from blood, sampled before the transplant. The CDR3 DNA sequence: TGTGCCTGGAGTTCAGAATCCGGGGCCAACGTCCTGACTTTC. It encodes CAWSSESGANVLTF.